This T cell receptor (beta chain) was captured in a study of cytomegalovirus exposure and HLA in healthy donors. CDR3 size: 13 residues. V was shortened by 5 bases and J by 6 bases, with 13 bases between the two germline ends. Germline V gene sequence: CDR1 KGHSH, CDR2 LQKENI. Primers: 60 Vbeta forward and 13 Jbeta reverse. Assay used: immunoSEQ multiplex PCR; TCRdb lists only in-frame clones, some missing. Found here are 35,000 to 40,000 clones, 70% to 75% of them singletons; the top ten hold 6.3%. The sequence derives from a man aged 30-40 years in good health and CMV-seronegative. Specimen: PBMCs. The J gene is TRBJ1-1, the V gene TRBV18; D is undetermined. The CDR3 spells CASSAVMKAEAFF. Written as DNA, the CDR3 is TGTGCCAGCTCAGCGGTTATGAAAGCTGAAGCTTTCTTT. Variable domain in full (rest from reference TRBV18 and TRBJ1-1): NAGVMQNPRHLVRRRGQEARLRCSPMKGHSHVYWYRQLPEEGLKFMVYLQKENIIDESGMPKERFSAEFPKEGPSILRIQQVVRGDSAAYFCASSAVMKAEAFFGQGTRLTVV.